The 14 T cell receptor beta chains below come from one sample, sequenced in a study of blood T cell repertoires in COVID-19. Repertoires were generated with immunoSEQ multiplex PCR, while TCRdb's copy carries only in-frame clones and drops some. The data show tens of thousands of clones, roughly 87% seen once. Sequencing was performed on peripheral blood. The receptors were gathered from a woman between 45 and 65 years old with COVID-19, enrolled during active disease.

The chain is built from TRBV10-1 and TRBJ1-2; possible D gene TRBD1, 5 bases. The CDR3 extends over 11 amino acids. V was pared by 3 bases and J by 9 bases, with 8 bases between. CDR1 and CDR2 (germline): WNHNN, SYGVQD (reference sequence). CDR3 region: CASSEKGSYTF. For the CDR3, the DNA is TGCGCCAGCAGTGAAAAGGGGAGCTACACCTTC.

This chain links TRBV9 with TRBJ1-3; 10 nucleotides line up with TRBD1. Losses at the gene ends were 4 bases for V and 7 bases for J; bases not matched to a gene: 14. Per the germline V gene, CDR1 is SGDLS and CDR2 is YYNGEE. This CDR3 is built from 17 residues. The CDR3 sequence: CASSPRPGQGIRNTIYF. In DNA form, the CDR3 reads TGTGCCAGCAGCCCTCGACCGGGACAGGGGATAAGGAACACCATATATTTT.

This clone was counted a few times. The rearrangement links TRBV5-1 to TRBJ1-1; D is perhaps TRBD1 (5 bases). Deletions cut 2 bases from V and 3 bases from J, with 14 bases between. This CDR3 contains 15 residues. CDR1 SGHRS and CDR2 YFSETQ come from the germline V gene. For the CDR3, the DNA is TGCGCCAGCAGCTTAACCGGGTCCAGGGACACTGAAGCTTTCTTT. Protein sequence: CASSLTGSRDTEAFF.

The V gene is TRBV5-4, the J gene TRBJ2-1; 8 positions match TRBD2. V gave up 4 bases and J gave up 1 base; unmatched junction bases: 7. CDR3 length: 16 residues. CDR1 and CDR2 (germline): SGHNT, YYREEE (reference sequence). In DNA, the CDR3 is TGTGCCAGCAGCAGCAAGCGGGAGTGGTCCTACAATGAGCAGTTCTTC. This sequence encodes CASSSKREWSYNEQFF. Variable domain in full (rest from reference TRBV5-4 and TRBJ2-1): ETGVTQSPTHLIKTRGQQVTLRCSSQSGHNTVSWYQQALGQGPQFIFQYYREEENGRGNFPPRFSGLQFPNYSSELNVNALELDDSALYLCASSSKREWSYNEQFFGPGTRLTVL.

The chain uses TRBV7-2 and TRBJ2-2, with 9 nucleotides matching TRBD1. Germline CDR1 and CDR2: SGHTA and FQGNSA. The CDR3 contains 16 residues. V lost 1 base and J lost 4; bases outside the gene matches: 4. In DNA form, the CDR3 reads TGTGCCAGCAGCTTAGTTGGGACAGGGCTCACCGGGGAGCTGTTTTTT. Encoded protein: CASSLVGTGLTGELFF.

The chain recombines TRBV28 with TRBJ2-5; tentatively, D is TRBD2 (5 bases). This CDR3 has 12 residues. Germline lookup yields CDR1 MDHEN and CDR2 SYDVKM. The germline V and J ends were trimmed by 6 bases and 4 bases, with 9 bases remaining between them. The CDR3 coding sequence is TGTGCCAGCAGCTTGAGCGGAGAGACCCAGTACTTC. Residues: CASSLSGETQYF.

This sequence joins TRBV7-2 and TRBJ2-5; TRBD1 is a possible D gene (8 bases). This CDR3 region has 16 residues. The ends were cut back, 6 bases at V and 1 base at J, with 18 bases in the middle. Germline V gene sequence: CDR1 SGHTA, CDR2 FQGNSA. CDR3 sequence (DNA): TGTGCCAGCAGGTGGACAGGGAGGGCCCTCCAAGAGACCCAGTACTTC. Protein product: CASRWTGRALQETQYF.

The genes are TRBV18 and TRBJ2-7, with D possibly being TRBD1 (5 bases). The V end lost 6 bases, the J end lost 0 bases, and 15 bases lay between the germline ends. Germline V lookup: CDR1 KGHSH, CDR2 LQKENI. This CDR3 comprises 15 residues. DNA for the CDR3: TGTGCCAGCTCCCGCCCCGGCACAGGCTCCTACGAGCAGTACTTC. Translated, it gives CASSRPGTGSYEQYF.

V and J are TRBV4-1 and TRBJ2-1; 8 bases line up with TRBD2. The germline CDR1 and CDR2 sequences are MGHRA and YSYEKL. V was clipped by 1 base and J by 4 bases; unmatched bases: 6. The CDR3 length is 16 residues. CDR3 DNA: TGCGCCAGCAGCCAAGCCCCGGGGGGGGGTTACAATGAGCAGTTCTTC. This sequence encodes CASSQAPGGGYNEQFF.

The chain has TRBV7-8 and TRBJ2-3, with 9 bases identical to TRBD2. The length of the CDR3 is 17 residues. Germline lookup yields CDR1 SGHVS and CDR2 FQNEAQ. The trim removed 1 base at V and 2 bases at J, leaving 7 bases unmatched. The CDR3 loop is CASSLVLAGYSTDTQYF. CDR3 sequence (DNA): TGTGCCAGCAGCTTAGTGCTAGCGGGGTACTCCACAGATACGCAGTATTTT.

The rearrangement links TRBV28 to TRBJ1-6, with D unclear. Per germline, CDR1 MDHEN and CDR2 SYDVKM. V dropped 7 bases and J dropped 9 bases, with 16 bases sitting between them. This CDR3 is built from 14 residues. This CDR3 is CASTRPGEGSPLHF. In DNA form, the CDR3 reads TGTGCCAGCACGAGGCCCGGGGAAGGTTCACCCCTCCACTTT. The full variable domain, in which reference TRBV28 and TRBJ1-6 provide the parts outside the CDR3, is DVKVTQSSRYLVKRTGEKVFLECVQDMDHENMFWYRQDPGLGLRLIYFSYDVKMKEKGDIPEGYSVSREKKERFSLILESASTNQTSMYLCASTRPGEGSPLHFGNGTRLTVT.

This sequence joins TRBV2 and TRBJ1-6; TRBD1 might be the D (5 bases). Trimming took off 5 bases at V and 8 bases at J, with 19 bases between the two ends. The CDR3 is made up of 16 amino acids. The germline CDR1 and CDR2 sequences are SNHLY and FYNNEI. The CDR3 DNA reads TGTGCCAGCAGTCAATCACCGGGACTCCCCTATTCACCCCTCCACTTT. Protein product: CASSQSPGLPYSPLHF. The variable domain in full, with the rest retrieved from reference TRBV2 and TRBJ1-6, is EPEVTQTPSHQVTQMGQEVILRCVPISNHLYFYWYRQILGQKVEFLVSFYNNEISEKSEIFDDQFSVERPDGSNFTLKIRSTKLEDSAMYFCASSQSPGLPYSPLHFGNGTRLTVT.

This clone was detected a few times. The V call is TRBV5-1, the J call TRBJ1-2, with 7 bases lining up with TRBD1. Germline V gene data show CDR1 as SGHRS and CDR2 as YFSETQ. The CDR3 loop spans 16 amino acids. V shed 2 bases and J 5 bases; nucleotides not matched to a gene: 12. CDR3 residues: CASSFGGATGPYGYTF. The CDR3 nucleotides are TGCGCCAGCAGCTTTGGAGGAGCGACAGGGCCTTATGGCTACACCTTC.

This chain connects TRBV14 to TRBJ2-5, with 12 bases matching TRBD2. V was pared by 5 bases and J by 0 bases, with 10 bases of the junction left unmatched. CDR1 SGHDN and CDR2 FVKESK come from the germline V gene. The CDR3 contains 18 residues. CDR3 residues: CASSRRLAGASYQETQYF. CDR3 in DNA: TGTGCCAGCAGCAGAAGACTAGCGGGAGCCTCGTACCAAGAGACCCAGTACTTC. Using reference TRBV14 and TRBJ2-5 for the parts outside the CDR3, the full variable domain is EAGVTQFPSHSVIEKGQTVTLRCDPISGHDNLYWYRRVMGKEIKFLLHFVKESKQDESGMPNNRFLAERTGGTYSTLKVQPAELEDSGVYFCASSRRLAGASYQETQYFGPGTRLLVL.